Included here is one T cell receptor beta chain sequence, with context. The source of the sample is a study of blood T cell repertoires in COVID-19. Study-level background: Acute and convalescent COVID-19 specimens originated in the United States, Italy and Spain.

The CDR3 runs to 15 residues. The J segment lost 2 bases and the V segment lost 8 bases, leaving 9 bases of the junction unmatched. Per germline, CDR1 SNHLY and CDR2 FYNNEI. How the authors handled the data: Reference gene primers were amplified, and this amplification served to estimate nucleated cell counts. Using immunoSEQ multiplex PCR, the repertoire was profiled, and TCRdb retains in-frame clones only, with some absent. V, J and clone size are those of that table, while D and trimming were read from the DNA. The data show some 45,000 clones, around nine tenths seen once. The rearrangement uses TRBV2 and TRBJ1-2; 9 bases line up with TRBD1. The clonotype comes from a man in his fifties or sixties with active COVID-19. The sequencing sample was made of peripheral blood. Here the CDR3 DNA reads TGTGCCAGCCGACTGACCGGGACAGGGAACTATGGCTACACCTTC. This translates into CASRLTGTGNYGYTF.